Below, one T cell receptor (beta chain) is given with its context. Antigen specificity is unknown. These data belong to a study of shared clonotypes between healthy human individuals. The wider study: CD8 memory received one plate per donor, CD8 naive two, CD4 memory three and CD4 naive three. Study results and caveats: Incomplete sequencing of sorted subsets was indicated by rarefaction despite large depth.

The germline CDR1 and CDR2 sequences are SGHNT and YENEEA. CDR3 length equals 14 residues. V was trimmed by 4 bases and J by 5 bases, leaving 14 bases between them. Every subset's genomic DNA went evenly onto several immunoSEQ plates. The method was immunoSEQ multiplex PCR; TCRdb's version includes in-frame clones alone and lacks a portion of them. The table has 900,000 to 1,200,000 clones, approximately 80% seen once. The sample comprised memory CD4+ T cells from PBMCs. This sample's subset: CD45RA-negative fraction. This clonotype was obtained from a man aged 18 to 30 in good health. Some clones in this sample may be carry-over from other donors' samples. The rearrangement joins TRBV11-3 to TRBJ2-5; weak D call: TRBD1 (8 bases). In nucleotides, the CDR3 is TGTGCCAGCAGCTCACAGGGGGGGGAGGAGACCCAGTACTTC. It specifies CASSSQGGEETQYF. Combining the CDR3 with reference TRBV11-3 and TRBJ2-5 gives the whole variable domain EAGVVQSPRYKIIEKKQPVAFWCNPISGHNTLYWYLQNLGQGPELLIRYENEEAVDDSQLPKDRFSAERLKGVDSTLKIQPAELGDSAVYLCASSSQGGEETQYFGPGTRLLVL.